This T cell receptor beta chain was documented in a study of cytomegalovirus exposure and HLA in healthy donors. The PCR used 60 Vbeta and 13 Jbeta primers. Profiling relied on immunoSEQ multiplex PCR, and the TCRdb table lists in-frame clones only, not all of them. The table shows about 180,000 clones, with approximately 80% occurring only once. Unmatched junction bases numbered 3, after V lost 1 base and J lost 3 bases. Germline V lookup: CDR1 SGHDT, CDR2 YYEEEE. The CDR3 has 14 amino acids. The chain joins TRBV5-6 to TRBJ2-7; 8 bases line up with TRBD1. The sequence derives from a woman in her forties or fifties in good health and CMV-seronegative. The sample was PBMCs. The CDR3 reads CASSLMDRVYEQYF. CDR3 nucleotides: TGTGCCAGCAGCTTGATGGACAGGGTCTACGAGCAGTACTTC.